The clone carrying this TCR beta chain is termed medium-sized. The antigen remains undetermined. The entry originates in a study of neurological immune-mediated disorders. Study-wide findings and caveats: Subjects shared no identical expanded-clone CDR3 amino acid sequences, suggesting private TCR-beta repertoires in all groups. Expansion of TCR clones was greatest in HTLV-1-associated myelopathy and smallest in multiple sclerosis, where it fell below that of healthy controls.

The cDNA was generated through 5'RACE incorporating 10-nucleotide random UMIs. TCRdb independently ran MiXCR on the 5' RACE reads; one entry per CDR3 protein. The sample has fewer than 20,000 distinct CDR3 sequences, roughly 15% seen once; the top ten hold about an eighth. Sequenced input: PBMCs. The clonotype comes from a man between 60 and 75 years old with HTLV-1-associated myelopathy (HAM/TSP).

DNA for the CDR3: TGTGCCAGCAGTTTATGGTCTCTAGCGGGGGGGCCGGGTGAGCAGTTCTTC. It codes for CASSLWSLAGGPGEQFF. V is TRBV28 and J is TRBJ2-1; 12 positions match TRBD2. This CDR3 is 17 amino acids long. J gave up 9 bases and V 0 bases, and 9 bases lay outside the gene matches. Germline loops: CDR1 MDHEN, CDR2 SYDVKM.